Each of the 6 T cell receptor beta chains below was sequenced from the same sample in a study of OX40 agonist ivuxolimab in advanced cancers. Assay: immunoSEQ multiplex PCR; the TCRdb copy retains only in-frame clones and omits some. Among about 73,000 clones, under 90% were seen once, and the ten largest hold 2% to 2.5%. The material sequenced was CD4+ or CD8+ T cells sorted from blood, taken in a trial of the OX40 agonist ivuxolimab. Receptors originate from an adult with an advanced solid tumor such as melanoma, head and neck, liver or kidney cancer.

Here the CDR3 DNA reads TGTGCCAGCAGCTTCGAGCGGGAGATGACCTACGAGCAGTACTTC. Its protein product is CASSFEREMTYEQYF. The V call is TRBV7-2, the J call TRBJ2-7, with TRBD2 matching 8 bases. The CDR3 length is 15 residues. Germline assignment: CDR1 SGHTA and CDR2 FQGNSA. The ends lost 3 bases at V and 2 bases at J; junction bases unmatched: 6.

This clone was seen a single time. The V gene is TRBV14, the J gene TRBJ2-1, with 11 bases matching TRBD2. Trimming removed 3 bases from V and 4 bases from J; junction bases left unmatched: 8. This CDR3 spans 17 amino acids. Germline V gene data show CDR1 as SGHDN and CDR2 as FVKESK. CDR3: CASSHRTGTSGYNEQFF. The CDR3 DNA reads TGTGCCAGCAGCCATAGAACCGGGACTAGCGGATACAATGAGCAGTTCTTC.

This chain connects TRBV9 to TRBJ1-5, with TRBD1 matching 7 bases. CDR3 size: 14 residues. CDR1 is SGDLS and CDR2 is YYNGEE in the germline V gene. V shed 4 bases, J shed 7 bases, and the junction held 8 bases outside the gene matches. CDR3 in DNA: TGTGCCAGCAGCCCAGGGGGGGGTCACCAGCCCCAGCATTTT. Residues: CASSPGGGHQPQHF.

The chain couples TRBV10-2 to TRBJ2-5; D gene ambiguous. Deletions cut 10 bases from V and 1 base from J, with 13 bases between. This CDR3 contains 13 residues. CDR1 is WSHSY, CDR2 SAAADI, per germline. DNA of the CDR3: TGCGCCATCCAGGACCGGCCCCAAGAGACCCAGTACTTC. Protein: CAIQDRPQETQYF.

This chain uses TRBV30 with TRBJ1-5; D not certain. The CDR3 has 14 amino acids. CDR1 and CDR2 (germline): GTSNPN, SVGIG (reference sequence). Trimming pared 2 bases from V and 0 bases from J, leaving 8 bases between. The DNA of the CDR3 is TGTGCCTGGAGTACCAGGCATAGCAATCAGCCCCAGCATTTT. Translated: CAWSTRHSNQPQHF.

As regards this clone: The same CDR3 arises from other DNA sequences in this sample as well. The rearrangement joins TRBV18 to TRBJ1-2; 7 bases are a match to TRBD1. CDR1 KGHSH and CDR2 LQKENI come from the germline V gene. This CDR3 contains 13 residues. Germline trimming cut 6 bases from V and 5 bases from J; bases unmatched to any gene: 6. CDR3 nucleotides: TGTGCCAGCTCGCCAGGACAGGATTATGGCTACACCTTC. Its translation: CASSPGQDYGYTF.